The sequence of this T cell receptor beta chain was determined in a study of identical twins. Study results and caveats: The authors noted that invariant MAIT and iNKT cells could partly confound zero-insertion analyses.

Deletions cut 6 bases from V and 5 bases from J, with 19 bases between. The CDR3 is made up of 15 amino acids. The germline V gene has CDR1 MDHEN and CDR2 SYDVKM. With respect to this clonotype: The antigen remains undetermined.

Each cDNA held unique molecular identifiers, and template switching gave it a universal primer site. Via MiXCR, TCRdb re-called the 5' RACE reads, giving one row per CDR3 protein. The sample holds hundreds of thousands of distinct CDR3 sequences; roughly 6% are singletons and the top ten take 1.5% to 2%. The source is a man aged 18 to 35 in good health. Sequenced input: naive T cells sorted from blood. The V call is TRBV28, the J call TRBJ2-5, with unresolved D. The DNA of the CDR3 is TGTGCCAGCAGCAACCGGGCCCTCGGTGAGGAGACCCAGTACTTC. Amino acids: CASSNRALGEETQYF.